Presented here are 20 T cell receptor beta chains from one specimen sequenced in a study of T cells in Graves' hyperthyroidism and ophthalmopathy. It was RNA transcripts that yielded the amplified TCR beta CDR3 regions. An initial round of RT-PCR targeting the TCR CDR3 relied on the HTBI primer set. MiXCR was run by TCRdb on the multiplex PCR reads, yielding one entry per CDR3 protein. The data contain roughly 350,000 distinct CDR3 sequences, more than 12% of them seen just once; the ten biggest clones take up around 20%. The sample comprised blood. These receptors originate from a young woman with Graves' ophthalmopathy.

This clonotype was seen ten or more times. J is TRBJ2-6 and V is TRBV27; 10 bases agree with TRBD1. There are 17 residues in the CDR3. The ends lost 5 bases at V and 1 base at J; junction bases unmatched: 5. The germline CDR1 and CDR2 sequences are MNHEY and SMNVEV (reference sequence). The CDR3 reads CASSGRQGASGANVLTF. The CDR3, as DNA: TGTGCCAGCAGTGGGAGACAGGGGGCATCTGGGGCCAACGTCCTGACTTTC.

This clonotype was recorded many times. The CDR3 sequence: CASSFRAGVSYEQYF. DNA for the CDR3: TGTGCCAGCAGCTTTCGAGCGGGGGTATCCTACGAGCAGTACTTC. This chain connects TRBV7-3 to TRBJ2-7; 8 bases are a match to TRBD2. The CDR3 consists of 15 residues. Germline loops: CDR1 SGHTA, CDR2 FQGTGA. After removal of 3 bases from V and 1 base from J, the junction contained 5 bases not matched to a gene.

This clonotype was counted many times. This chain connects TRBV7-8 to TRBJ1-2; D is unclear. Trimming shortened V by 5 bases and J by 5 bases, and 12 bases separated the two germline ends. This CDR3 is 13 amino acids long. CDR1 is SGHVS and CDR2 is FQNEAQ in the germline V gene. The CDR3: CASSPQQSYGYTF. The CDR3, as DNA: TGTGCCAGCAGCCCCCAGCAGTCGTATGGCTACACCTTC. The whole variable domain, remainder taken from reference TRBV7-8 and TRBJ1-2, is GAGVSQSPRYKVAKRGQDVALRCDPISGHVSLFWYQQALGQGPEFLTYFQNEAQLDKSGLPSDRFFAERPEGSVSTLKIQRTQQEDSAVYLCASSPQQSYGYTFGSGTRLTVV.

The table lists this clonotype with many counts. The V and J genes are TRBV18 and TRBJ2-5; perhaps D is TRBD1 or TRBD2 (5 bases each). This CDR3 comprises 15 residues. V lost 0 bases and J lost 5, with 13 bases in between. Per the germline V gene, CDR1 is KGHSH and CDR2 is LQKENI. The CDR3 loop is CASSPPPGREETQYF. The CDR3 DNA sequence: TGTGCCAGCTCACCACCCCCTGGCAGGGAGGAGACCCAGTACTTC.

This clonotype was counted at least ten times. The chain recombines TRBV20-1 with TRBJ2-3, with 11 bases matching TRBD2. This CDR3 spans 16 amino acids. V shed 2 bases, J shed 6 bases, and the junction held 10 bases outside the gene matches. The germline CDR1 and CDR2 sequences are DFQATT and SNEGSKA (reference sequence). Written as DNA, the CDR3 is TGCAGTGCTAGACCTACCAGGGGACTAGCGGCTGATACGCAGTATTTT. Translating gives CSARPTRGLAADTQYF.

The chain couples TRBV7-9 to TRBJ2-2; no definite D call. Germline-derived CDR1 and CDR2 are SEHNR and FQNEAQ (reference sequence). This CDR3 is 13 amino acids long. The V end was cut by 2 bases, the J end by 5 bases, with 6 bases between. CDR3 bases: TGTGCCAGCAGCTTAACCTCTACCGGGGAGCTGTTTTTT. Its translation is CASSLTSTGELFF.

This clonotype was observed at least ten times. The chain has TRBV27 and TRBJ1-5, with D possibly TRBD1 on 5 matching bases. Trimming left V 6 bases short and J 4 bases short, with 13 bases between. The CDR3 is made up of 14 amino acids. The V gene's germline CDR1 is MNHEY and CDR2 SMNVEV (reference sequence). CDR3 bases: TGTGCCAGCAGGCCGGGACGGATTAATCAGCCCCAGCATTTT. Encoded protein: CASRPGRINQPQHF.

The CDR3 sequence: CATSTYNSYEQYF. For the CDR3, the DNA is TGTGCCACCAGCACTTACAACTCCTACGAGCAGTACTTC. The chain has TRBV15 and TRBJ2-7; D unresolved. V was cut by 4 bases and J by 0 bases, with 7 bases left in between. Germline lookup yields CDR1 LNHNV and CDR2 YYDKDF (reference sequence). The CDR3 sequence is 13 residues long.

This clonotype was seen ten or more times. The chain couples TRBV24-1 to TRBJ2-7; 8 bases line up with TRBD2. CDR3 length equals 20 residues. Germline V CDR1 and CDR2: KGHDR, SFDVKD. J was trimmed by 2 bases and V by 7 bases; bases with no gene match: 24. This chain's CDR3 is CATRGPGGALPKFPTYEQYF. In nucleotides, the CDR3 is TGTGCCACCAGAGGACCCGGGGGGGCCCTACCCAAATTCCCAACCTACGAGCAGTACTTC.

This clonotype appeared many times. The DNA for the CDR3 is TGTGCCAGCAGGAGTAGGGGTCAGGGCAATCAGCCCCAGCATTTT. It yields the protein CASRSRGQGNQPQHF. The chain joins TRBV2 to TRBJ1-5; D perhaps matches TRBD1 (5 bases). Germline-derived CDR1 and CDR2 are SNHLY and FYNNEI. The CDR3 sequence is 15 residues long. Trimming took 6 bases from V and 2 from J, leaving 14 bases between them.

This clonotype occurred many times. V is TRBV11-2 and J is TRBJ1-1; possible D gene TRBD1, 6 bases. Trimming left V 0 bases short and J 1 base short, with 15 bases between. CDR3 length equals 17 residues. Germline V CDR1 and CDR2: SGHAT, FQNNGV. DNA for the CDR3: TGTGCCAGCAGCTTAGATCTATTGGGGGCTTGGAACACTGAAGCTTTCTTT. Protein product: CASSLDLLGAWNTEAFF. The full variable domain, its missing parts supplied by reference TRBV11-2 and TRBJ1-1, is EAGVAQSPRYKIIEKRQSVAFWCNPISGHATLYWYQQILGQGPKLLIQFQNNGVVDDSQLPKDRFSAERLKGVDSTLKIQPAKLEDSAVYLCASSLDLLGAWNTEAFFGQGTRLTVV.

The rearrangement uses TRBV13 and TRBJ1-2; possibly TRBD1 for D (5 bases). The germline V and J ends were trimmed by 1 base and 0 bases, with 21 bases remaining between them. CDR1 is PRHDT and CDR2 is FYEKMQ in the germline V gene (reference sequence). There are 19 residues in the CDR3. CDR3 coding DNA: TGTGCCAGCAGCTTAGAATCAAAGTGGGGCAGACAAGCTAACTATGGCTACACCTTC. Translated: CASSLESKWGRQANYGYTF.

Ten or more counts support this clonotype. The rearrangement joins TRBV12-3 or TRBV12-4 to TRBJ2-1; TRBD2 aligns across 15 bases. This CDR3 is built from 18 residues. V trimming: 3 bases; J trimming: 9 bases; junction bases outside the gene matches: 12. CDR3 nucleotide sequence: TGTGCCAGCAGTTTCGCGACTAGGACTAGCGGGGGGGCGTTTGAGCAGTTCTTC. Residues: CASSFATRTSGGAFEQFF.

To note about this clonotype: The junction departs from germline at one end; a sequencing error may be responsible. The chain uses TRBV6-1 and TRBJ2-2, with 7 bases identical to TRBD1. This CDR3 contains 18 residues. Germline V gives CDR1 MNHNS, CDR2 SASEGT. CDR3 DNA: TGTGCCAGCAGTGTCATAGTCAGATTACAGGGGAACACCGAGGAGCTGTTTTTT. Its translation is CASSVIVRLQGNTEELFF.

This clonotype has more than one count but fewer than ten. The chain has TRBV10-3 and TRBJ2-7; possible D gene TRBD1, 6 bases. The CDR3 loop spans 14 amino acids. With 6 bases removed from V and 3 bases from J, the gap between germline ends came to 15 bases. From germline, CDR1 is ENHRY and CDR2 SYGVKD. CDR3 nucleotides: TGTGCCATCAGCGCCGTTCCGGACAGCTACGAGCAGTACTTC. Residues: CAISAVPDSYEQYF.

This chain joins TRBV30 and TRBJ1-1; 11 bases are a match to TRBD1. This CDR3 comprises 13 residues. V gave up 5 bases and J gave up 11 bases; unmatched junction bases: 10. Germline assignment: CDR1 GTSNPN and CDR2 SVGIG (reference sequence). DNA of the CDR3: TGTGCCTGGGGGACAGGGGGTACCCCTGTTGCTTTCTTT. Its translation: CAWGTGGTPVAFF.

This clonotype appeared a few times. V usage is TRBV29-1 and J usage is TRBJ1-2; no definite D call. Germline CDR1 SQVTM, CDR2 ANQGSEA. V lost 4 bases and J 2 bases, leaving 11 bases between the germline ends. The CDR3 runs 13 residues. CDR3 region: CSVVWLANYGYTF. The DNA for the CDR3 is TGCAGCGTTGTTTGGCTAGCGAACTATGGCTACACCTTC.

This clonotype came up many times. Written as DNA, the CDR3 is TGTGCCAGCAGTTACCCCCTGGACAGAATGATCTCCTACGAGCAGTACTTC. Its protein is CASSYPLDRMISYEQYF. The chain carries TRBV6-2 or TRBV6-3 and TRBJ2-7, with D maybe TRBD1 (6 bases). This CDR3 is 17 amino acids long. CDR1 and CDR2 (germline): MNHEY, SVGEGT. Trimming took off 2 bases at V and 0 bases at J, with 17 bases between the two ends.

This clonotype was recorded at least ten times. The chain employs TRBV7-2 and TRBJ2-7; no definite D call. The CDR3 extends over 11 amino acids. V lost 7 bases and J lost 1, with 5 bases in between. Per germline, CDR1 SGHTA and CDR2 FQGNSA. The CDR3 DNA reads TGTGCCAGCACCGAATCCTACGAGCAGTACTTC. Encoded protein: CASTESYEQYF.

This clonotype was detected ten times or more. The chain couples TRBV28 to TRBJ2-3; the D gene is possibly TRBD2 (7 bases). The CDR3 covers 15 residues. Germline loops: CDR1 MDHEN, CDR2 SYDVKM. The V end was cut by 3 bases, the J end by 2 bases, with 12 bases between. The CDR3 DNA reads TGTGCCAGCAGTTTGAGGGGGGGATACACAGATACGCAGTATTTT. This sequence encodes CASSLRGGYTDTQYF.